One sample yielded the 10 T cell receptor beta chains listed below, sequenced in a study of cytomegalovirus exposure and HLA in healthy donors. 13 Jbeta primers and 60 Vbeta primers were used for the PCR. Here immunoSEQ multiplex PCR was the method, and the copy in TCRdb shows in-frame clones only, minus some. The repertoire holds about 160,000 clones, with 70% to 90% as singletons. The sequenced sample consisted of PBMCs. The receptors come from a woman aged 30 to 39 in good health and CMV-seropositive.

The J gene is TRBJ2-5, the V gene TRBV28; weak D call: TRBD1 (5 bases). From germline, CDR1 is MDHEN and CDR2 SYDVKM. This CDR3 region has 14 residues. Trimming shortened V by 8 bases and J by 4 bases, and 17 bases separated the two germline ends. The CDR3 loop reads CASSPPGYGETQYF. The DNA for the CDR3 is TGTGCCAGCTCCCCTCCAGGGTATGGAGAGACCCAGTACTTC.

This chain connects TRBV27 to TRBJ2-3, with a tentative D call TRBD1 (5 bases). The V and J ends lost 5 bases and 1 base respectively, with 7 bases between them. Germline assignment: CDR1 MNHEY and CDR2 SMNVEV (reference sequence). CDR3 length: 13 amino acids. CDR3 sequence: CASSPTGTDTQYF. Written as DNA, the CDR3 is TGTGCCAGCAGTCCGACAGGCACAGATACGCAGTATTTT.

The chain recombines TRBV4-2 with TRBJ2-3; 11 bases are a match to TRBD2. V trimming: 0 bases; J trimming: 4 bases; junction bases outside the gene matches: 3. Germline V gene sequence: CDR1 LGHNA, CDR2 YNFKEQ. The length of the CDR3 is 16 residues. The CDR3 DNA reads TGTGCCAGCAGCCAAGATGGGACTAGCGGCCCAGATACGCAGTATTTT. Translating gives CASSQDGTSGPDTQYF.

This clone has only a few counts. The chain joins TRBV4-2 to TRBJ2-1, with 7 bases identical to TRBD2. Trimming cost V 0 bases and J 4 bases; bases outside gene matches: 12. CDR1 LGHNA and CDR2 YNFKEQ come from the germline V gene. The CDR3 has 18 amino acids. CDR3 in amino acids: CASSQEPATSSLYNEQFF. CDR3 in DNA: TGTGCCAGCAGCCAAGAGCCGGCGACTAGCTCTCTATACAATGAGCAGTTCTTC.

The chain joins TRBV7-2 to TRBJ1-3; TRBD1 is a possible D gene (6 bases). This CDR3 is built from 15 residues. Trimming left V 5 bases short and J 0 bases short, with 11 bases between. CDR1 and CDR2 from the germline V gene are SGHTA and FQGNSA. Here the CDR3 DNA reads TGTGCCAGCAGCCCCGGGGGGCTCTCTGGAAACACCATATATTTT. Protein sequence: CASSPGGLSGNTIYF.

This clone was picked up a small number of times. The J gene is TRBJ2-5, the V gene TRBV4-3, with 16 bases fitting TRBD2. Germline V lookup: CDR1 LGHNA, CDR2 YSLEER. The CDR3 loop spans 19 amino acids. The V gene end was trimmed by 4 bases and the J gene end by 3 bases; junction bases not matched to a gene: 11. DNA for the CDR3: TGCGCCAGCAGCCGGTTCCTTGGGACTAGCGGGGGGGAAGAAGAGACCCAGTACTTC. This codes for CASSRFLGTSGGEEETQYF.

Remarks on this clone: Other DNA sequences of this sample code for an identical CDR3. The J gene is TRBJ1-5, the V gene TRBV6-6; no definite D call. Trimming left V 2 bases short and J 2 bases short, with 4 bases between. Germline V CDR1 and CDR2: MNHNY, SVGAGI (reference sequence). The CDR3 sequence is 13 residues long. The CDR3 nucleotides are TGTGCCAGCAGTTACCCAGGCAATCAGCCCCAGCATTTT. This translates into CASSYPGNQPQHF.

The chain has TRBV5-1 and TRBJ1-1; D is ambiguous. The CDR3 consists of 14 residues. Trimming removed 0 bases from V and 3 bases from J, with 9 bases in between. Germline CDR1 and CDR2: SGHRS and YFSETQ. The CDR3 protein is CASSLGSSDTEAFF. Written as DNA, the CDR3 is TGCGCCAGCAGCTTGGGGTCGTCGGACACTGAAGCTTTCTTT.

DNA of the CDR3: TGTGCCAGCTCCAGGGGACAGGGGCTGATCTATGAGCAGTTCTTC. Protein: CASSRGQGLIYEQFF. The rearrangement uses TRBV6-1 and TRBJ2-1; 10 positions match TRBD1. Trimming removed 8 bases from V and 8 bases from J; junction bases left unmatched: 12. Germline assignment: CDR1 MNHNS and CDR2 SASEGT. The CDR3 sequence is 15 residues long.

About this clone: Sequence at one end of the junction differs from germline and may be a read error. The CDR3 here is CSSSQGRGGNQPQHF. DNA for the CDR3: TGTTCCAGCAGTCAAGGGCGGGGAGGAAATCAGCCCCAGCATTTT. The chain uses TRBV7-9 and TRBJ1-5; D not certain. Germline V gene sequence: CDR1 SEHNR, CDR2 FQNEAQ (reference sequence). CDR3 length equals 15 residues. Full variable domain (missing parts from reference TRBV7-9 and TRBJ1-5): DTGVSQNPRHKITKRGQNVTFRCDPISEHNRLYWYRQTLGQGPEFLTYFQNEAQLEKSRLLSDRFSAERPKGSFSTLEIQRTEQGDSAMYLCSSSQGRGGNQPQHFGDGTRLSIL.